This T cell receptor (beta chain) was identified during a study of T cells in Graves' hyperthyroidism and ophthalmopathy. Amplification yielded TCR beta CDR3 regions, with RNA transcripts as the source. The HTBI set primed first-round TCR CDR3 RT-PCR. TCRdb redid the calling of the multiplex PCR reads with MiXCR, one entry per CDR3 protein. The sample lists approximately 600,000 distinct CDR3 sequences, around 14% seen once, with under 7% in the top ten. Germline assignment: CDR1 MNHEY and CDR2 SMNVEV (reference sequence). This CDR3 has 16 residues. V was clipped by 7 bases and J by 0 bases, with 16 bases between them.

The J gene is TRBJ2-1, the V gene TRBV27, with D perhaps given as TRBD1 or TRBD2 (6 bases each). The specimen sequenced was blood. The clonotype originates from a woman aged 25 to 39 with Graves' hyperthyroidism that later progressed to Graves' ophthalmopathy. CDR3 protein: CASTMGGKGSYNEQFF. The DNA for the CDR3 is TGTGCCAGCACTATGGGGGGCAAGGGCTCCTACAATGAGCAGTTCTTC.